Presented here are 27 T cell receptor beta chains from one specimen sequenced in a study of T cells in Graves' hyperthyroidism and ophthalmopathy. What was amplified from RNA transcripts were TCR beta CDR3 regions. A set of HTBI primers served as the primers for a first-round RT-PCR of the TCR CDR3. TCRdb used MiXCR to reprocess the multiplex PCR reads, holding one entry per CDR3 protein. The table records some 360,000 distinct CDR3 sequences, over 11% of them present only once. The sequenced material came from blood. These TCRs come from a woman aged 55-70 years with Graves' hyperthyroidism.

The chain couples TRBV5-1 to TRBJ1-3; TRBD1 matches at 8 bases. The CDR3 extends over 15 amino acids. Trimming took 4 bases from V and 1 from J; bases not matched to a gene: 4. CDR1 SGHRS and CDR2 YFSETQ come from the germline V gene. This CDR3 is CASSERTGSGNTIYF. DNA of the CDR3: TGCGCCAGCAGCGAGAGGACAGGGTCTGGAAACACCATATATTTT.

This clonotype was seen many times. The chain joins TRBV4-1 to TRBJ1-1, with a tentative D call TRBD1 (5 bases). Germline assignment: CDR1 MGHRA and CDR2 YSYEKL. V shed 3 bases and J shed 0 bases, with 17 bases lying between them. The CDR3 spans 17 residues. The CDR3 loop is CASSHGWAGFVNTEAFF. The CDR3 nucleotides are TGCGCCAGCAGCCACGGGTGGGCAGGGTTCGTGAACACTGAAGCTTTCTTT.

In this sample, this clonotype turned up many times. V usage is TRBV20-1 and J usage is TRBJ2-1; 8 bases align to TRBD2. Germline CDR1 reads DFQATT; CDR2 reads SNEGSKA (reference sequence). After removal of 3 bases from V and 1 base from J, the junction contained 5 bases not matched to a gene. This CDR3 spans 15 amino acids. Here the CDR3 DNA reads TGCAGTGCTAGCGGGAGGGCCGTTTCCTACAATGAGCAGTTCTTC. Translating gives CSASGRAVSYNEQFF.

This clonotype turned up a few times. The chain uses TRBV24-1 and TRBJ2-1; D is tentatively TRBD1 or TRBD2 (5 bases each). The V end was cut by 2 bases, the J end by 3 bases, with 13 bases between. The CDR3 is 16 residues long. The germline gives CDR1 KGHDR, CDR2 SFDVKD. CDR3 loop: CATSDWGTDDYNEQFF. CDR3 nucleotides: TGTGCCACCAGTGATTGGGGGACGGACGACTACAATGAGCAGTTCTTC.

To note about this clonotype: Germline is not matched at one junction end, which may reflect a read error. CDR3 nucleotides: TGCAGCGTTCGGGGGAGGGTTACCTACGAGCAGCACTTC. It yields the protein CSVRGRVTYEQHF. The chain uses TRBV29-1 and TRBJ2-7; TRBD2 agrees at 7 bases. There are 13 residues in the CDR3. Germline V gives CDR1 SQVTM, CDR2 ANQGSEA.

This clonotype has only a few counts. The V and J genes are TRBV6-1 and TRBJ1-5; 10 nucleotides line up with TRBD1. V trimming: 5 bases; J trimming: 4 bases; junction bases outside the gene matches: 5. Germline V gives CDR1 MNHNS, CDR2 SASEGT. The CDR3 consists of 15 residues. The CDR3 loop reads CASSPTGQGNQPQHF. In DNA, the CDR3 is TGTGCCAGCAGTCCGACGGGACAGGGGAATCAGCCCCAGCATTTT.

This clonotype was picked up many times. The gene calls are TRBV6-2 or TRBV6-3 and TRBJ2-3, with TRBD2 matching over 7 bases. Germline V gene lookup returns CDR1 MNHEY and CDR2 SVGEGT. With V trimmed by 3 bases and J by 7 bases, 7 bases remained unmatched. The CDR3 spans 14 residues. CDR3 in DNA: TGTGCCAGCAGTTATGGACTAGTCCGAAATACGCAGTATTTT. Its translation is CASSYGLVRNTQYF.

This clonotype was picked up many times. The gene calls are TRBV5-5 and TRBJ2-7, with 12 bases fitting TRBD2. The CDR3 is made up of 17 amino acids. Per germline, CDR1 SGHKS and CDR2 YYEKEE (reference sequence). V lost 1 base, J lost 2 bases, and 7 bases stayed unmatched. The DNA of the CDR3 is TGTGCCAGCAGCTTGTCCGGGACTAGCGGGCCTACCTACGAGCAGTACTTC. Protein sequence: CASSLSGTSGPTYEQYF.

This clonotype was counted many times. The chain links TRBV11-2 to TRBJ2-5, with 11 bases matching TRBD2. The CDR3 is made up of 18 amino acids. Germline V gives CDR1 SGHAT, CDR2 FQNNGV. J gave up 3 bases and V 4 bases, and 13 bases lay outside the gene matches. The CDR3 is CASSSLLPGLAEKETQYF. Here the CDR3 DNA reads TGTGCCAGCAGCTCCCTGTTACCGGGACTAGCGGAAAAAGAGACCCAGTACTTC.

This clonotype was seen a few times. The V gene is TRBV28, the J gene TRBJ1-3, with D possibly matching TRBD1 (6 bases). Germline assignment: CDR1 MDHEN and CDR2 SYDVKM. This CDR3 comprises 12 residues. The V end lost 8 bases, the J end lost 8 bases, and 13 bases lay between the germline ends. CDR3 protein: CASRRGLDTIYF. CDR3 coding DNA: TGTGCCAGCCGCAGGGGTTTAGACACCATATATTTT.

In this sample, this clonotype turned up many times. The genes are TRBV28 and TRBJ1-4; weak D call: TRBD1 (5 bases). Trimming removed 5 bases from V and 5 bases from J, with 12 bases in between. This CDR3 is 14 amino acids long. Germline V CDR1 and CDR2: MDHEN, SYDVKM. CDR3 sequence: CASSVRTRNEKLFF. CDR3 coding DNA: TGTGCCAGCAGTGTCCGGACAAGAAATGAAAAACTGTTTTTT. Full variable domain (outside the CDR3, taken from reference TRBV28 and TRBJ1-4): DVKVTQSSRYLVKRTGEKVFLECVQDMDHENMFWYRQDPGLGLRLIYFSYDVKMKEKGDIPEGYSVSREKKERFSLILESASTNQTSMYLCASSVRTRNEKLFFGSGTQLSVL.

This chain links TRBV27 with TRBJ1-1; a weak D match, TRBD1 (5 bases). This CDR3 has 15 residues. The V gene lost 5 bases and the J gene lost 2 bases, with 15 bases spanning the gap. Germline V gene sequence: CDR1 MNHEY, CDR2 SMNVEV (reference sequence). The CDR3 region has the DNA TGTGCCAGCAGTCCCCAGGGTGTTATAAACACTGAAGCTTTCTTT. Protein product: CASSPQGVINTEAFF.

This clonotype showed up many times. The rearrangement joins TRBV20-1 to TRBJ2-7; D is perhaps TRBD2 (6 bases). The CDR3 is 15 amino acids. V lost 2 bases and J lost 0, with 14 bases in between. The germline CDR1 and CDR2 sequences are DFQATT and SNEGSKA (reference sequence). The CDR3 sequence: CSARSPGTPSYEQYF. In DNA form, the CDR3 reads TGCAGTGCTAGATCGCCCGGGACTCCCTCCTACGAGCAGTACTTC.

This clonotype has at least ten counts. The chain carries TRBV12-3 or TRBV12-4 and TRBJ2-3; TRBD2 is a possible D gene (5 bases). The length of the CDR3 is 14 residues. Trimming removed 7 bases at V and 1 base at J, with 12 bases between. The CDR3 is CASTGIGGTDTQYF. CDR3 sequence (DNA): TGTGCCAGCACGGGGATCGGGGGCACAGATACGCAGTATTTT.

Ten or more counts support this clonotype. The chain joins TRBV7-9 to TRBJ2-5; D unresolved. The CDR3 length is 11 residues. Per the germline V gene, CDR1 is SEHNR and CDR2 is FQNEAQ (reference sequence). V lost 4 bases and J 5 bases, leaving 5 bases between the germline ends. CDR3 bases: TGTGCCAGCAGCTCAGTGGAGACCCAGTACTTC. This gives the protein CASSSVETQYF.

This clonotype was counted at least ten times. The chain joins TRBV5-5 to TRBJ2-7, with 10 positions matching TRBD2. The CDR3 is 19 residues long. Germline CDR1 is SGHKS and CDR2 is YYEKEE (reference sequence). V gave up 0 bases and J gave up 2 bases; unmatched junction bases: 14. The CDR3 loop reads CASSLAPTGPSGRTYEQYF. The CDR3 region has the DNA TGTGCCAGCAGCTTGGCCCCCACCGGGCCTAGCGGGAGAACCTACGAGCAGTACTTC.

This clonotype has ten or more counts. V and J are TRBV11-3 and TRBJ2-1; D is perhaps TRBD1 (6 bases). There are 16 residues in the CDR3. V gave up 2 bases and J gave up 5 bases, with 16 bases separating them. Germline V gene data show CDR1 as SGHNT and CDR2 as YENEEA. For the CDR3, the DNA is TGTGCCAGCAGCTTACAGGGGAGCAGGGTGCACAATGAGCAGTTCTTC. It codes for CASSLQGSRVHNEQFF. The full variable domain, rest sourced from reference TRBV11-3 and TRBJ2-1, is EAGVVQSPRYKIIEKKQPVAFWCNPISGHNTLYWYLQNLGQGPELLIRYENEEAVDDSQLPKDRFSAERLKGVDSTLKIQPAELGDSAVYLCASSLQGSRVHNEQFFGPGTRLTVL.

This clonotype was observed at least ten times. The CDR3 DNA reads as TGCAGTGCGGAGGGGCACCCGACTAGCAATGAGCAGTTCTTC. This gives the protein CSAEGHPTSNEQFF. The J gene is TRBJ2-1, the V gene TRBV20-1; TRBD2 is a possible D gene (6 bases). With 6 bases removed from V and 6 bases from J, the gap between germline ends came to 18 bases. The CDR3 consists of 14 residues. Germline values: CDR1 DFQATT, CDR2 SNEGSKA (reference sequence).

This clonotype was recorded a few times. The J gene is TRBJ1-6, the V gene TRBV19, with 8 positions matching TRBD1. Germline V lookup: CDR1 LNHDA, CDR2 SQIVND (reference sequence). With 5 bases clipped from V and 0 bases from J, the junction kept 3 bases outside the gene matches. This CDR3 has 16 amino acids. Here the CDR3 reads CASSATGGSYNSPLHF. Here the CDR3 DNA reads TGTGCCAGTAGTGCTACAGGGGGCTCCTATAATTCACCCCTCCACTTT. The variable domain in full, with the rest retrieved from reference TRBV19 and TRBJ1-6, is DGGITQSPKYLFRKEGQNVTLSCEQNLNHDAMYWYRQDPGQGLRLIYYSQIVNDFQKGDIAEGYSVSREKKESFPLTVTSAQKNPTAFYLCASSATGGSYNSPLHFGNGTRLTVT.

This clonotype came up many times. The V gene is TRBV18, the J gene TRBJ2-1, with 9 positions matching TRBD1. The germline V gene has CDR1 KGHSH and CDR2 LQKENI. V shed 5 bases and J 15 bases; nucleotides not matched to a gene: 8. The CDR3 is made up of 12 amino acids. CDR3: CASSSDRGMWFF. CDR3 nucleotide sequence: TGTGCCAGCTCATCCGACAGGGGGATGTGGTTCTTC. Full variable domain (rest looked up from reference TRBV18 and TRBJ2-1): NAGVMQNPRHLVRRRGQEARLRCSPMKGHSHVYWYRQLPEEGLKFMVYLQKENIIDESGMPKERFSAEFPKEGPSILRIQQVVRGDSAAYFCASSSDRGMWFFGPGTRLTVL.

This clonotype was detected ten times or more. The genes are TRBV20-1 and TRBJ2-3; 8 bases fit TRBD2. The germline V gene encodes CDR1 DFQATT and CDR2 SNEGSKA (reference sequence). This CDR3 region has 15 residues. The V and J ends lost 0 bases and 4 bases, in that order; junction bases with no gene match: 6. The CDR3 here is CSARDPQREPDTQYF. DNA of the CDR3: TGCAGTGCTAGAGATCCCCAGCGGGAGCCAGATACGCAGTATTTT.

CDR3 in amino acids: CASSLVGLAGGSEQFF. The CDR3 region has the DNA TGTGCCAGCAGCTTAGTAGGACTAGCGGGGGGCTCTGAGCAGTTCTTC. The V call is TRBV11-2, the J call TRBJ2-1, with TRBD2 identical over 14 bases. CDR1 and CDR2 from the germline V gene are SGHAT and FQNNGV. There are 16 residues in the CDR3. Trimming at V came to 1 base and at J to 9 bases, leaving 5 bases not matched to a gene. Complete variable domain (other parts from reference TRBV11-2 and TRBJ2-1): EAGVAQSPRYKIIEKRQSVAFWCNPISGHATLYWYQQILGQGPKLLIQFQNNGVVDDSQLPKDRFSAERLKGVDSTLKIQPAKLEDSAVYLCASSLVGLAGGSEQFFGPGTRLTVL.

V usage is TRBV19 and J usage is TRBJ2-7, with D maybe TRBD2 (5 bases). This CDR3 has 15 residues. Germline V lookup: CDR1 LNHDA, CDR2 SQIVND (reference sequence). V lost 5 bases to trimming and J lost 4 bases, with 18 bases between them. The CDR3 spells CASSSLRTGSYEQYF. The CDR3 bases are TGTGCCAGTAGTTCACTCAGGACGGGGAGTTACGAGCAGTACTTC.

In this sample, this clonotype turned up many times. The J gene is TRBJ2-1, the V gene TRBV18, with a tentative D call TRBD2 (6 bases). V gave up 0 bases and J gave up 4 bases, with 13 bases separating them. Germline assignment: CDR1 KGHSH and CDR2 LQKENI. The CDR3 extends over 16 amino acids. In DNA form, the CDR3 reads TGTGCCAGCTCACCACCTAGCGGACGGGGATACAATGAGCAGTTCTTC. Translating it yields CASSPPSGRGYNEQFF. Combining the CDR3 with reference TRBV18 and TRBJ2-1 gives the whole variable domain NAGVMQNPRHLVRRRGQEARLRCSPMKGHSHVYWYRQLPEEGLKFMVYLQKENIIDESGMPKERFSAEFPKEGPSILRIQQVVRGDSAAYFCASSPPSGRGYNEQFFGPGTRLTVL.

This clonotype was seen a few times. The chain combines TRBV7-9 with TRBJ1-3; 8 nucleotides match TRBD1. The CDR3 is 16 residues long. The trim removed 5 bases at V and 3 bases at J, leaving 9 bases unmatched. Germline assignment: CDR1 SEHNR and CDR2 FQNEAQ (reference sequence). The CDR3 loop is CASSLLTGVIGNTIYF. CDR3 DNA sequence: TGTGCCAGCAGCCTTCTGACAGGGGTAATTGGAAACACCATATATTTT.

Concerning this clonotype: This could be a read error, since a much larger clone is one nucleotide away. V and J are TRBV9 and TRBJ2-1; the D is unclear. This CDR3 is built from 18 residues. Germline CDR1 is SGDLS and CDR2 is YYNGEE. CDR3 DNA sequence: TGTACCAGCAGCCAAAACCAACCGTGGTGGGTGCAATACAATGAGCAGTTCTTC. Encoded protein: CTSSQNQPWWVQYNEQFF.

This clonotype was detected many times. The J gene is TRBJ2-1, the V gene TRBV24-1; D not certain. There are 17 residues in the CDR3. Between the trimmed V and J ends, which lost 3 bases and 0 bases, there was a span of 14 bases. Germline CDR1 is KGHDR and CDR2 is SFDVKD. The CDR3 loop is CATSDPRLESSYNEQFF. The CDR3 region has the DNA TGTGCCACCAGTGATCCCCGACTGGAGAGCTCCTACAATGAGCAGTTCTTC.